Shown below are 12 T cell receptor beta chains from a single sample sequenced in a study of beta chain features in type 1 diabetes. The authors reverse transcribed all of the isolated RNA, so sequencing captured expressed TCRB transcripts. Here immunoSEQ multiplex PCR was the method, and the copy in TCRdb shows in-frame clones only, minus some. Seen here are approximately 150,000 clones, roughly 9% observed once, and the top ten hold 2.3%. Input material: central memory CD4+ T cells from blood. All receptors come from a young woman in good health.

This clone was recorded only once. The gene calls are TRBV7-2 and TRBJ2-1; 8 nucleotides match TRBD2. With V trimmed by 3 bases and J by 8 bases, 9 bases remained unmatched. Germline lookup yields CDR1 SGHTA and CDR2 FQGNSA. The CDR3 consists of 15 residues. CDR3 protein: CASSLVSGGRDEQFF. DNA for the CDR3: TGTGCCAGCAGCTTGGTGAGCGGGGGAAGGGATGAGCAGTTCTTC.

This chain links TRBV5-1 with TRBJ2-6, with D perhaps matching TRBD1 (5 bases). The V gene lost 4 bases and the J gene lost 1 base, with 12 bases spanning the gap. Germline V gene lookup returns CDR1 SGHRS and CDR2 YFSETQ. This CDR3 has 16 amino acids. The CDR3 DNA reads TGCGCCAGCAGCACCCTCCAGGGATCTGGGGCCAACGTCCTGACTTTC. Residues: CASSTLQGSGANVLTF.

This clone was counted a few times. The rearrangement joins TRBV4-1 to TRBJ1-2; a weak D match, TRBD1 (6 bases). Germline-derived CDR1 and CDR2 are MGHRA and YSYEKL. The ends were cut back, 1 base at V and 8 bases at J, with 17 bases in the middle. CDR3 length: 15 amino acids. As DNA, the CDR3 is TGCGCCAGCAGCCAAGTGGGTGGGGGCATAGAAGGCTACACCTTC. Protein sequence: CASSQVGGGIEGYTF.

The sample holds a few counts of this clone. The V and J genes are TRBV2 and TRBJ2-7; TRBD1 matches 8 bases. The germline V gene encodes CDR1 SNHLY and CDR2 FYNNEI. This CDR3 has 16 residues. Trimming took 3 bases from V and 2 from J; bases not matched to a gene: 9. CDR3: CASSEPAPGQAYEQYF. CDR3 bases: TGTGCCAGCAGTGAGCCTGCGCCGGGACAGGCCTACGAGCAGTACTTC.

This clone was seen a handful of times. The chain uses TRBV20-1 and TRBJ1-1; tentative D call: TRBD1 (5 bases). V lost 6 bases and J 3 bases, leaving 8 bases between the germline ends. CDR1 DFQATT and CDR2 SNEGSKA come from the germline V gene (reference sequence). The CDR3 has 11 residues. The CDR3 here is CSATGDTEAFF. Here the CDR3 DNA reads TGCAGTGCCACGGGGGACACTGAAGCTTTCTTT.

The V call is TRBV19, the J call TRBJ2-1; TRBD1 matches 7 bases. The CDR3 extends over 14 amino acids. Germline V gene sequence: CDR1 LNHDA, CDR2 SQIVND (reference sequence). Trimming removed 7 bases from V and 1 base from J; junction bases left unmatched: 4. DNA of the CDR3: TGTGCCAGTATGTTGACAGGGTCCTACAATGAGCAGTTCTTC. Amino acid sequence: CASMLTGSYNEQFF.

This clone occurred a few times. V and J are TRBV5-1 and TRBJ2-2, with 8 positions matching TRBD2. Germline V gene sequence: CDR1 SGHRS, CDR2 YFSETQ. V shed 4 bases, J shed 4 bases, and the junction held 6 bases outside the gene matches. The CDR3 covers 15 residues. The chain's CDR3 is CASSPGRASTGELFF. The CDR3 DNA follows: TGCGCCAGCAGCCCCGGGAGGGCGAGCACCGGGGAGCTGTTTTTT. The full variable domain, rest sourced from reference TRBV5-1 and TRBJ2-2, is KAGVTQTPRYLIKTRGQQVTLSCSPISGHRSVSWYQQTPGQGLQFLFEYFSETQRNKGNFPGRFSGRQFSNSRSEMNVSTLELGDSALYLCASSPGRASTGELFFGEGSRLTVL.

This clone was seen more than once but under ten times. The chain combines TRBV7-9 with TRBJ1-1; no firm D call. The CDR3 sequence is 13 residues long. The V gene's germline CDR1 is SEHNR and CDR2 FQNEAQ (reference sequence). With 5 bases removed from V and 7 bases from J, the gap between germline ends came to 14 bases. CDR3 in DNA: TGTGCCAGCAGCGCCCCTAGCGGATATGAAGCTTTCTTT. Protein sequence: CASSAPSGYEAFF.

The rearrangement links TRBV6-5 to TRBJ2-3; 10 bases are a match to TRBD2. CDR3 length: 14 amino acids. Trimming removed 4 bases from V and 6 bases from J; junction bases left unmatched: 4. From germline, CDR1 is MNHEY and CDR2 SVGAGI. CDR3 in amino acids: CASSSGTSADTQYF. DNA for the CDR3: TGTGCCAGCAGTTCCGGGACTAGCGCGGATACGCAGTATTTT.

The chain joins TRBV13 to TRBJ1-1; D might be TRBD1 (5 bases). CDR3 length equals 13 residues. With 5 bases removed from V and 8 bases from J, the gap between germline ends came to 15 bases. Germline V gene sequence: CDR1 PRHDT, CDR2 FYEKMQ (reference sequence). The CDR3 spells CASSPNLYREAFF. The CDR3, as DNA: TGTGCCAGCAGCCCCAACCTATACAGGGAAGCTTTCTTT.

This chain connects TRBV5-1 to TRBJ2-7; a possible D gene is TRBD2 (6 bases). The CDR3 spans 14 residues. V lost 3 bases, J lost 0 bases, and 10 bases lay in between. Looked up from germline, CDR1 is SGHRS and CDR2 is YFSETQ. The DNA of the CDR3 is TGCGCCAGCAGCTCGGAGGGGAGCTCCTACGAGCAGTACTTC. Translated: CASSSEGSSYEQYF.

This clone was counted a few times. The rearrangement joins TRBV6-5 to TRBJ2-5, with 8 bases fitting TRBD1. Trimming cost V 6 bases and J 4 bases; bases outside gene matches: 4. Germline assignment: CDR1 MNHEY and CDR2 SVGAGI. The CDR3 covers 13 residues. The CDR3 sequence is CASRGDRRETQYF. The CDR3 coding sequence is TGTGCCAGCAGAGGGGACAGGAGAGAGACCCAGTACTTC.